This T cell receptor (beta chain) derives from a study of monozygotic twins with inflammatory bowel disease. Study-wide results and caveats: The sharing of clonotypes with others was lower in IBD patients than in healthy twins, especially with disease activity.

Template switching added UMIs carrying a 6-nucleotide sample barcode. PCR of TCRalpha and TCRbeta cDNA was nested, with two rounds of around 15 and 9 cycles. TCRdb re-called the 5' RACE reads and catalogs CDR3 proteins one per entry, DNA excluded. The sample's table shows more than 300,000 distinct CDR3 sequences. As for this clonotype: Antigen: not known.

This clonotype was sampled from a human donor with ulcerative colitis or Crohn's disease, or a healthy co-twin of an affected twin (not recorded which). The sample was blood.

CDR3 region: CASRHGPQETQYF. V usage is TRBV5-1 and J usage is TRBJ2-5. The germline V gene encodes CDR1 SGHRS and CDR2 YFSETQ. The CDR3 consists of 13 residues. Filled out from reference TRBV5-1 and TRBJ2-5, the complete variable domain reads KAGVTQTPRYLIKTRGQQVTLSCSPISGHRSVSWYQQTPGQGLQFLFEYFSETQRNKGNFPGRFSGRQFSNSRSEMNVSTLELGDSALYLCASRHGPQETQYFGPGTRLLVL.